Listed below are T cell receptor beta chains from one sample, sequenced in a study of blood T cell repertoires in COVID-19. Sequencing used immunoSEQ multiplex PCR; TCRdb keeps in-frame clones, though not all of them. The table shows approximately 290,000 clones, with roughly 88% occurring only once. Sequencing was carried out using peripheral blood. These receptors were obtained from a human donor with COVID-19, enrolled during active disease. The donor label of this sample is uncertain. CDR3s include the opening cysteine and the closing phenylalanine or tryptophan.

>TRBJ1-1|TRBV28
CASRTGGVTEAFF
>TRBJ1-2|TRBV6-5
CASSPNGENYGYTF
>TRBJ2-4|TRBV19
CASSIVGDIQYF
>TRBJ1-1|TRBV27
CASRYTVTGVINTEAFF
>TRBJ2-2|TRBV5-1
CASSVSPNTGELFF
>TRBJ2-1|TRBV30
CAWSTRGRFDGEQFF
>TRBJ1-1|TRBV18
CASSGARDRDLNTEAFF
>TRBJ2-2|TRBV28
CASQGPGAGELFF
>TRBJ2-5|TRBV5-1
CASSVRRGETQYF
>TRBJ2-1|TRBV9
CASSRNSGYSYNEQFF
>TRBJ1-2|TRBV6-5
CASRRDRTSYGYTF
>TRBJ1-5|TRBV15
CATSLERGQPQHF
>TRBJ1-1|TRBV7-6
CASSLGAAGAVTNTEAFF
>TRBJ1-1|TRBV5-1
CASSSQGATEAFF
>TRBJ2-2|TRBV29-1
CSVTPGSGELFF
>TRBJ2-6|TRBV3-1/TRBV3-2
CASSRRLDYRASGANVLTF
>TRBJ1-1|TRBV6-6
CASSTRENTEAFF
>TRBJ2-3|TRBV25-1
CASSEFGDRVTDTQYF
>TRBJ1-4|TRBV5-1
CASSLTGQWEKLFF
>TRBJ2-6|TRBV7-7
CASSLATGTGANVLTF
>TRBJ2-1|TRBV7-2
CASSLVGTSGVNEQFF
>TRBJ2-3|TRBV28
CASSRPGQGEDTQYF
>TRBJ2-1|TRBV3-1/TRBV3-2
CASSQMNRRTRAYNEQFF
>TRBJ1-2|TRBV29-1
CSGGQTSNYGYTF
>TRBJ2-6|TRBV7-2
CASSPRTSGVSGANVLTF